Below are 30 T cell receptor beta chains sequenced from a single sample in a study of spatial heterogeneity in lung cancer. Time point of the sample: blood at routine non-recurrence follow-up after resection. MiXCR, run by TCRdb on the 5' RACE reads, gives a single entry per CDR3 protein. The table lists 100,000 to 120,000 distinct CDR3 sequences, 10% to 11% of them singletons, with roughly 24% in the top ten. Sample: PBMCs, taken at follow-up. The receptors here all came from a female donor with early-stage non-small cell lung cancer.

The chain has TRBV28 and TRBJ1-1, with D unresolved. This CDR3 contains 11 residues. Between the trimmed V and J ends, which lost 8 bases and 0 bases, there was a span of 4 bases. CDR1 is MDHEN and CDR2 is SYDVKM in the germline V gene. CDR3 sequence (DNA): TGTGCCAGCGTTGTGAACACTGAAGCTTTCTTT. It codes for CASVVNTEAFF.

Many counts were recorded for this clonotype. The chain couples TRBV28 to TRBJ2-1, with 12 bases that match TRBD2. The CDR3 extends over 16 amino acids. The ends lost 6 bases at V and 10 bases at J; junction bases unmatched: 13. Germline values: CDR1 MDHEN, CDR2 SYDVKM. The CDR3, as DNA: TGTGCCAGCAGCTCCCCCCCGGGACTAGCGGGCTCCGAGCAGTTCTTC. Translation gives CASSSPPGLAGSEQFF.

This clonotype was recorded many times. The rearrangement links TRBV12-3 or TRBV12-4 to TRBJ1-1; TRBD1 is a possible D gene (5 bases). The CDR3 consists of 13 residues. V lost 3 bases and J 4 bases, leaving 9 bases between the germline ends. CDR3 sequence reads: CASSFEGVTEAFF. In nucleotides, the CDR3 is TGTGCCAGCAGTTTCGAAGGGGTCACTGAAGCTTTCTTT.

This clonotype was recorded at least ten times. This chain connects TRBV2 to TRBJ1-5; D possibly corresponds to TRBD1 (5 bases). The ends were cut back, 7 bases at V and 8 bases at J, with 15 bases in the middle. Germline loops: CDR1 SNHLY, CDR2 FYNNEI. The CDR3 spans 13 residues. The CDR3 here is CASNKRGSEPQHF. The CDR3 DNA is TGTGCCAGCAACAAAAGGGGCTCGGAGCCCCAGCATTTT.

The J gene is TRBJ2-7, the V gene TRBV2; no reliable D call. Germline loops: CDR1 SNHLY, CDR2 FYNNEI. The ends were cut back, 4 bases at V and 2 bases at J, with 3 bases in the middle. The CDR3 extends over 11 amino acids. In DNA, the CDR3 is TGTGCCAGCAGTGTAGCCTACGAGCAGTACGTC. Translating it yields CASSVAYEQYV.

The CDR3 DNA reads TGTGCCAGCAATCCCTACGGACTAGCGGGGGAGCTGTTTTTT. This sequence encodes CASNPYGLAGELFF. The J gene is TRBJ2-2, the V gene TRBV7-2, with 9 bases identical to TRBD2. The CDR3 is made up of 14 amino acids. After removal of 7 bases from V and 8 bases from J, the junction contained 8 bases not matched to a gene. Germline lookup yields CDR1 SGHTA and CDR2 FQGNSA.

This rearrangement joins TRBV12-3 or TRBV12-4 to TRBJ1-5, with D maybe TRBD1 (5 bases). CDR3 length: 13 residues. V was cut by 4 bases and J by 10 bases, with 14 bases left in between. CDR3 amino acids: CASSSGGYGPQHF. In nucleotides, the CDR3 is TGTGCCAGCAGTTCCGGGGGTTACGGTCCCCAGCATTTT.

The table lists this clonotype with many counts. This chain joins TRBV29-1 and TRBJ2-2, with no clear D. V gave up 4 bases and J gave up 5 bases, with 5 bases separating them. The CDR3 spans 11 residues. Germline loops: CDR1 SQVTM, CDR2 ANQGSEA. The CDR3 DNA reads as TGCAGCGTTGGCGTAACCGGGGAGCTGTTTTTT. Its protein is CSVGVTGELFF.

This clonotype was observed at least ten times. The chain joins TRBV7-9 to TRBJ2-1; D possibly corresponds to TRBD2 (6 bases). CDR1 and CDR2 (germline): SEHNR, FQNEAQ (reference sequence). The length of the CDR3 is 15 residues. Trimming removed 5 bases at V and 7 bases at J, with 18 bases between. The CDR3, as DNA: TGTGCCAGCAGCCCAGCCGGGACTGCGTGGAATGAGCAGTTCTTC. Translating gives CASSPAGTAWNEQFF.

The chain's CDR3 is CATSDFRVGQFF. As DNA, the CDR3 is TGTGCCACCAGTGATTTCCGGGTGGGGCAGTTCTTC. The chain is built from TRBV24-1 and TRBJ2-1; D is undetermined. V dropped 1 base and J dropped 12 bases, with 9 bases sitting between them. The CDR3 covers 12 residues. The germline gives CDR1 KGHDR, CDR2 SFDVKD.

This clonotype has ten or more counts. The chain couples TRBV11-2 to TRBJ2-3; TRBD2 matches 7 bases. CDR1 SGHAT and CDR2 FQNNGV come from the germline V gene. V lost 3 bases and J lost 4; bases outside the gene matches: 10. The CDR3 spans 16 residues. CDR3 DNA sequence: TGTGCCAGCAGCTTTACTCTGGGGGGGACTTCAGATACGCAGTATTTT. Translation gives CASSFTLGGTSDTQYF.

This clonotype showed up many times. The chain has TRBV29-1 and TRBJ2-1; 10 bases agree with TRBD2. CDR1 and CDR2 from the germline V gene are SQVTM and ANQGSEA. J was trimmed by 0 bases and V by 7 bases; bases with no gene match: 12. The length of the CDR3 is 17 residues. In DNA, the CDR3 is TGCAGCGGTTCTAGCGGGAGTCTCCTCCTCTCCTACAATGAGCAGTTCTTC. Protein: CSGSSGSLLLSYNEQFF.

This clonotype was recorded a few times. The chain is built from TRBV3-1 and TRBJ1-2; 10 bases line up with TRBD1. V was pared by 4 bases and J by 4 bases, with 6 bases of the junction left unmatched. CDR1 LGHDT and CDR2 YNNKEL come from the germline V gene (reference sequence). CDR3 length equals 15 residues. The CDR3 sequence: CASSPRTGGTYGYTF. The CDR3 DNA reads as TGTGCCAGCAGCCCAAGGACAGGGGGTACCTATGGCTACACCTTC. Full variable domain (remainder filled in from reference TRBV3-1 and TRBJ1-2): DTAVSQTPKYLVTQMGNDKSIKCEQNLGHDTMYWYKQDSKKFLKIMFSYNNKELIINETVPNRFSPKSPDKAHLNLHINSLELGDSAVYFCASSPRTGGTYGYTFGSGTRLTVV.

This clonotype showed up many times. CDR3 in amino acids: CASSPDRGYEDTQYF. The CDR3 nucleotides read TGTGCCAGTAGTCCGGACAGGGGGTACGAAGATACGCAGTATTTT. This rearrangement joins TRBV19 to TRBJ2-3; 10 positions match TRBD1. The germline V gene has CDR1 LNHDA and CDR2 SQIVND (reference sequence). Trimming took 5 bases from V and 5 from J; bases not matched to a gene: 7. This CDR3 comprises 15 residues.

The CDR3 DNA follows: TGTGCCAGCAGTCCGAACGCAGGGATCTACGAGCAGTACTTC. It specifies CASSPNAGIYEQYF. This chain joins TRBV2 and TRBJ2-7, with D possibly being TRBD1 (5 bases). The CDR3 is made up of 14 amino acids. Germline V CDR1 and CDR2: SNHLY, FYNNEI. The germline V and J ends were trimmed by 5 bases and 3 bases, with 14 bases remaining between them.

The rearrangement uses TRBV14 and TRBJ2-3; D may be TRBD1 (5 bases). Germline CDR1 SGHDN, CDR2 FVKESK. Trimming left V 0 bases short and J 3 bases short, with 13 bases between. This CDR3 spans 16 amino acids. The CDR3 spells CASSQDEKGKTDTQYF. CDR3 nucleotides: TGTGCCAGCAGCCAAGACGAGAAGGGGAAGACAGATACGCAGTATTTT.

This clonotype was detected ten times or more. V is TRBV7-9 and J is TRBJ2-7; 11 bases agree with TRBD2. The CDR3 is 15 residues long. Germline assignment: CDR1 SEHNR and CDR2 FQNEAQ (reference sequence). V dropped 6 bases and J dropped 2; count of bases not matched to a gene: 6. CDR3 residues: CASRSTSGTTYEQYF. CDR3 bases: TGTGCCAGCAGGTCGACTAGCGGGACCACCTACGAGCAGTACTTC.

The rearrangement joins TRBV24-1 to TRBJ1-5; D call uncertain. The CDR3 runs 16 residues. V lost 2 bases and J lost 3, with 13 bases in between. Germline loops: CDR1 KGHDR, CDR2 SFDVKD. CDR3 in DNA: TGTGCCACCAGTGATTCTCGAAGGCCCGACAATCAGCCCCAGCATTTT. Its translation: CATSDSRRPDNQPQHF.

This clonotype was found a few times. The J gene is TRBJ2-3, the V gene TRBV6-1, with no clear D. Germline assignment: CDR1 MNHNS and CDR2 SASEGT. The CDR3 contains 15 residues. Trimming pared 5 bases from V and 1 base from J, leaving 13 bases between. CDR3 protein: CASSLQPGGTDTQYF. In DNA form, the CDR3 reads TGTGCCAGCAGTCTACAACCCGGAGGCACAGATACGCAGTATTTT.

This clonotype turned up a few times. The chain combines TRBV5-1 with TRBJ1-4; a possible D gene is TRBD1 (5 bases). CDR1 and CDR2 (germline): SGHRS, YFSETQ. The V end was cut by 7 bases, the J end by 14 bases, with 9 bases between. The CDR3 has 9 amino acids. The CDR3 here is CASDWGLFF. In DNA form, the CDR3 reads TGCGCCAGCGACTGGGGGCTGTTTTTT.

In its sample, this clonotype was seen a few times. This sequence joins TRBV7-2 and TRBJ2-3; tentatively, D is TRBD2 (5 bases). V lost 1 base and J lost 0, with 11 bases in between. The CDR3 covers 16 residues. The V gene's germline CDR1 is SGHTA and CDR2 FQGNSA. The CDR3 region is CASSLVAGGSTDTQYF. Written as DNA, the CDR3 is TGTGCCAGCAGCTTAGTGGCGGGCGGCAGCACAGATACGCAGTATTTT.

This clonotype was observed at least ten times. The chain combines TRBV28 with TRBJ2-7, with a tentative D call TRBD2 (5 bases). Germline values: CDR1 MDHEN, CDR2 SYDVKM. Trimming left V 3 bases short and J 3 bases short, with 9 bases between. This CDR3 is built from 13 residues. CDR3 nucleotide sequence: TGTGCCAGCAGTTTGCCAGGACTCTACGAGCAGTACTTC. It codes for CASSLPGLYEQYF. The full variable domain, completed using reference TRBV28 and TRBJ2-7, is DVKVTQSSRYLVKRTGEKVFLECVQDMDHENMFWYRQDPGLGLRLIYFSYDVKMKEKGDIPEGYSVSREKKERFSLILESASTNQTSMYLCASSLPGLYEQYFGPGTRLTVT.

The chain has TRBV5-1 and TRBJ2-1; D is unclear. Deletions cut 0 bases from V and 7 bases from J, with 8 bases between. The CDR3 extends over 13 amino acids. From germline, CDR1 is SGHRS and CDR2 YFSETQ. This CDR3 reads CASSLALGNEQFF. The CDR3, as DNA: TGCGCCAGCAGCTTGGCCTTGGGGAATGAGCAGTTCTTC.

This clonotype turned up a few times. CDR3 amino acids: CASSYPIRDGPNTDTQYF. The CDR3 nucleotides are TGTGCCAGCAGTTACCCAATCCGGGACGGGCCAAACACAGATACGCAGTATTTT. The chain joins TRBV6-6 to TRBJ2-3; the D gene could be TRBD1 or TRBD2 (5 bases each). Between the trimmed V and J ends, which lost 2 bases and 2 bases, there was a span of 20 bases. The CDR3 sequence is 18 residues long. Germline V lookup: CDR1 MNHNY, CDR2 SVGAGI (reference sequence).

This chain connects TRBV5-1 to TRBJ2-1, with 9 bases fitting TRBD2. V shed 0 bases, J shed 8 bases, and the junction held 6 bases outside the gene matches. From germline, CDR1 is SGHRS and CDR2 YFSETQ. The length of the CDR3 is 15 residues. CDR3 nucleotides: TGCGCCAGCAGCTTGGTGGCGGGAGGGTTCGATGAGCAGTTCTTC. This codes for CASSLVAGGFDEQFF.

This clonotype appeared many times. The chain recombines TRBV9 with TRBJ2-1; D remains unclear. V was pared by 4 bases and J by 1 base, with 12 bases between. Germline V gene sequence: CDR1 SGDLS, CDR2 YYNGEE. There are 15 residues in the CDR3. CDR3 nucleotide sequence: TGTGCCAGCAGCCCCCGACATATATCCTACAATGAGCAGTTCTTC. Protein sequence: CASSPRHISYNEQFF.

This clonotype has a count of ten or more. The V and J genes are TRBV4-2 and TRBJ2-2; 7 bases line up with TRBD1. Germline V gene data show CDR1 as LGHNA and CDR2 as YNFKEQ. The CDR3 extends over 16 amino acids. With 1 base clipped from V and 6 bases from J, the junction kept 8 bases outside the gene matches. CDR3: CASSQGRRQGSGELFF. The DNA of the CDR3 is TGTGCCAGCAGCCAAGGGCGAAGACAGGGTTCCGGGGAGCTGTTTTTT.

This CDR3 is CASSPGFSGSSTDTQYF. CDR3 DNA: TGTGCCAGCAGCCCCGGATTCAGCGGGTCTAGCACAGATACGCAGTATTTT. The J gene is TRBJ2-3, the V gene TRBV5-5; D is perhaps TRBD2 (6 bases). Germline-derived CDR1 and CDR2 are SGHKS and YYEKEE (reference sequence). This CDR3 contains 17 residues. V lost 4 bases and J lost 0, with 18 bases in between.

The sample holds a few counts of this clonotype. The CDR3 DNA is TGTGCCACCGAGACCGGGGTGCCGAGGGACAATGAGCAGTTCTTC. This codes for CATETGVPRDNEQFF. The V and J genes are TRBV15 and TRBJ2-1; D perhaps matches TRBD2 (5 bases). Germline-derived CDR1 and CDR2 are LNHNV and YYDKDF (reference sequence). V was shortened by 8 bases and J by 5 bases, with 19 bases between the two germline ends. CDR3 length: 15 amino acids.

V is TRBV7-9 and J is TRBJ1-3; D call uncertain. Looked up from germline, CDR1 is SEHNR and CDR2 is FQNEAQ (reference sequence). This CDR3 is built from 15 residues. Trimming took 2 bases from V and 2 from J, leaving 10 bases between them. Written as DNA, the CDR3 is TGTGCCAGCAGCTTATCATCCCTCGCTGGAAACACCATATATTTT. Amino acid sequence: CASSLSSLAGNTIYF.